Described below is a single TCR beta chain sequence and its context. The target antigen is unknown. Data came from immunoSEQ multiplex PCR; TCRdb stores just in-frame clones and leaves some out. The table has about 45,000 clones, roughly 90% seen once; the top ten hold approximately 0.97%. Systemic immunosuppression or autoimmune disease history was grounds to exclude patients. This sample stems from a study of OX40 agonist ivuxolimab in advanced cancers. Study-wide results and limits: Those patients achieving a partial response at 0.1-3.0 mg/kg showed among the lowest clonal expansion.

The sequence came from an adult with an advanced solid tumor such as melanoma, head and neck, liver or kidney cancer. The starting material was CD4+ or CD8+ T cells sorted from blood, obtained in a trial of the OX40 agonist ivuxolimab.

The CDR3 is CASRPTGPTRSQYF. The CDR3 DNA sequence: TGTGCCAGCAGACCGACAGGGCCCACGAGAAGTCAGTACTTC. The rearrangement joins TRBV28 to TRBJ2-7, with 7 bases identical to TRBD1. This CDR3 region has 14 residues. Germline CDR1 is MDHEN and CDR2 is SYDVKM. V lost 6 bases to trimming and J lost 10 bases; unmatched junction nucleotides: 15.